The 30 T cell receptor beta chains in this list originate from one sample, sequenced in a study of graft-versus-host responses after intestinal transplantation. Sequenced by immunoSEQ multiplex PCR; TCRdb stores in-frame clones only, minus some. This sample has approximately 60,000 clones; over 85% occur once, and the top ten carry less than 2%. The sample here was PBMCs, taken 26 days after transplant. The receptors shown here come from a human patient who received an intestinal transplant, so some T cells may come from the graft donor.

The chain is built from TRBV7-2 and TRBJ2-7, with 8 bases matching TRBD2. This CDR3 spans 15 amino acids. The germline gives CDR1 SGHTA, CDR2 FQGNSA. Losses at the gene ends were 3 bases for V and 5 bases for J; bases not matched to a gene: 9. CDR3 sequence (DNA): TGTGCCAGCAGCTTGATTACCCCGGGGGGGGACGAGCAGTACGTC. This translates into CASSLITPGGDEQYV.

This chain uses TRBV6-1 with TRBJ2-2, with a weak D call TRBD1 (5 bases). Trimming pared 2 bases from V and 1 base from J, leaving 8 bases between. The CDR3 extends over 15 amino acids. CDR1 is MNHNS and CDR2 is SASEGT in the germline V gene. In DNA, the CDR3 is TGTGCCAGCAGTGAATATACAGGGAACACCGGGGAGCTGTTTTTT. Amino acid sequence: CASSEYTGNTGELFF.

The chain uses TRBV7-3 and TRBJ2-4, with unresolved D. Between the trimmed V and J ends, which lost 4 bases and 8 bases, there was a span of 6 bases. The germline gives CDR1 SGHTA, CDR2 FQGTGA. There are 11 residues in the CDR3. Written as DNA, the CDR3 is TGTGCCAGCAGCTCCGTGTACATTCAGTACTTC. Amino acids: CASSSVYIQYF.

The V gene is TRBV5-6, the J gene TRBJ1-1; D is possibly TRBD1 (6 bases). Trimming pared 4 bases from V and 3 bases from J, leaving 13 bases between. This CDR3 has 14 amino acids. The germline CDR1 and CDR2 sequences are SGHDT and YYEEEE. The CDR3 nucleotides are TGTGCCAGCAGCATGCAGGGGCGGGACACTGAAGCTTTCTTT. Its protein is CASSMQGRDTEAFF.

This chain connects TRBV20-1 to TRBJ1-5; no definite D call. CDR1 is DFQATT, CDR2 SNEGSKA, per germline (reference sequence). V was clipped by 4 bases and J by 6 bases, with 4 bases between them. CDR3 length equals 10 residues. The DNA for the CDR3 is TGCAGTGCTAACGGTCAGCCCCAGCATTTT. It encodes CSANGQPQHF.

This chain connects TRBV27 to TRBJ1-1; 7 bases agree with TRBD1. The germline V gene has CDR1 MNHEY and CDR2 SMNVEV (reference sequence). The CDR3 has 16 residues. V gave up 4 bases and J gave up 0 bases; unmatched junction bases: 8. The DNA for the CDR3 is TGTGCCAGCAGTTGGGGTCAGGGGGGAGTGAACACTGAAGCTTTCTTT. Its protein product is CASSWGQGGVNTEAFF.

The chain carries TRBV4-3 and TRBJ2-1; tentatively, D is TRBD2 (5 bases). The germline CDR1 and CDR2 sequences are LGHNA and YSLEER. V lost 6 bases to trimming and J lost 6 bases, with 21 bases between them. The CDR3 is 16 amino acids. The CDR3 nucleotides read TGCGCCAGCAGAACTACTACTAGACTAAAACTCAATGAGCAGTTCTTC. This encodes CASRTTTRLKLNEQFF.

The chain joins TRBV29-1 to TRBJ2-3; TRBD1 might be the D (6 bases). V was clipped by 3 bases and J by 2 bases, with 21 bases between them. The CDR3 contains 17 residues. The germline gives CDR1 SQVTM, CDR2 ANQGSEA. Here the CDR3 reads CSVDGIGQGLPTDTQYF. The CDR3 nucleotides are TGCAGCGTTGACGGTATCGGGCAGGGGCTCCCCACAGATACGCAGTATTTT.

V is TRBV27 and J is TRBJ2-3; D uncertain. V was clipped by 2 bases and J by 0 bases, with 12 bases between them. The CDR3 is made up of 16 amino acids. Germline values: CDR1 MNHEY, CDR2 SMNVEV (reference sequence). CDR3 amino acids: CASSLTLPRSTDTQYF. CDR3 sequence (DNA): TGTGCCAGCAGTTTAACTCTCCCCCGGAGCACAGATACGCAGTATTTT.

The chain links TRBV7-9 to TRBJ1-1, with 8 bases that match TRBD1. V dropped 5 bases and J dropped 7; count of bases not matched to a gene: 6. The germline gives CDR1 SEHNR, CDR2 FQNEAQ (reference sequence). CDR3 length equals 13 residues. The DNA for the CDR3 is TGTGCCAGCAGCCCCGTTGGACAGGGTGAAGCTTTCTTT. Translation: CASSPVGQGEAFF. Combining the CDR3 with reference TRBV7-9 and TRBJ1-1 gives the whole variable domain DTGVSQNPRHKITKRGQNVTFRCDPISEHNRLYWYRQTLGQGPEFLTYFQNEAQLEKSRLLSDRFSAERPKGSFSTLEIQRTEQGDSAMYLCASSPVGQGEAFFGQGTRLTVV.

The chain uses TRBV7-2 and TRBJ1-2, with TRBD1 matching 9 bases. This CDR3 is 16 amino acids long. Per the germline V gene, CDR1 is SGHTA and CDR2 is FQGNSA. J lost 5 bases, V lost 0 bases, and 7 bases had no gene match. This CDR3 is CASSLARDRALYGYTF. DNA of the CDR3: TGTGCCAGCAGCTTAGCCCGGGACAGGGCGTTATATGGCTACACCTTC.

CDR3 sequence reads: CATSRDLAPIRGYTF. DNA of the CDR3: TGTGCCACCAGCAGAGATTTGGCACCGATCCGTGGCTACACCTTC. This chain uses TRBV15 with TRBJ1-2, with D uncertain. The CDR3 runs 15 residues. The V gene lost 0 bases and the J gene lost 7 bases, with 15 bases spanning the gap. Looked up from germline, CDR1 is LNHNV and CDR2 is YYDKDF (reference sequence).

Only a few counts were recorded for this clone. The chain links TRBV13 to TRBJ2-1; 7 bases are shared with TRBD2. Germline V gene data show CDR1 as PRHDT and CDR2 as FYEKMQ (reference sequence). The CDR3 runs 18 residues. The J segment lost 0 bases and the V segment lost 3 bases, leaving 11 bases of the junction unmatched. CDR3 protein: CASSLGSKRGNSYNEQFF. In DNA, the CDR3 is TGTGCCAGCAGCTTGGGGAGCAAGCGGGGTAACTCCTACAATGAGCAGTTCTTC.

V gene TRBV16 combines with J gene TRBJ1-1, with D possibly TRBD1 on 6 matching bases. This CDR3 contains 14 residues. Germline assignment: CDR1 KGHSY and CDR2 FQNENV. V lost 4 bases, J lost 4 bases, and 13 bases lay in between. Here the CDR3 DNA reads TGTGCCAGCAGCCGACCGACAGGACCCACTGAAGCTTTCTTT. Amino acids: CASSRPTGPTEAFF.

The chain has TRBV6-4 and TRBJ2-2, with D possibly being TRBD2 (6 bases). The germline V gene encodes CDR1 MRHNA and CDR2 SNTAGT. Trimming removed 3 bases at V and 7 bases at J, with 12 bases between. This CDR3 region has 14 residues. CDR3 residues: CASSETGGSGELFF. Written as DNA, the CDR3 is TGTGCCAGCAGTGAGACTGGAGGGAGCGGGGAGCTGTTTTTT.

V gene TRBV9 combines with J gene TRBJ2-2, with D possibly TRBD2 on 5 matching bases. Germline assignment: CDR1 SGDLS and CDR2 YYNGEE. The CDR3 has 12 amino acids. V was cut by 5 bases and J by 8 bases, with 10 bases left in between. The CDR3 DNA reads TGTGCCAGCAGTTTTACGGGGGGGGAGCTGTTTTTT. Residues: CASSFTGGELFF.

The count of this clone is one. V is TRBV4-1 and J is TRBJ2-7, with TRBD2 identical over 10 bases. V trimming: 8 bases; J trimming: 7 bases; junction bases outside the gene matches: 14. CDR3 length: 15 residues. Germline V lookup: CDR1 MGHRA, CDR2 YSYEKL. CDR3 nucleotides: TGCGCCAGCGGCAAAAGTCTAGCGGGGGCCGGGGAGCAGTACTTC. This gives the protein CASGKSLAGAGEQYF.

This rearrangement joins TRBV2 to TRBJ1-1, with D possibly TRBD1 on 5 matching bases. Germline CDR1 reads SNHLY; CDR2 reads FYNNEI. There are 14 residues in the CDR3. V lost 2 bases and J 5 bases, leaving 12 bases between the germline ends. The CDR3 nucleotides are TGTGCCAGCAGTGAAAGTCAGGGACTAACTGAAGCTTTCTTT. Protein product: CASSESQGLTEAFF. Combining the CDR3 with reference TRBV2 and TRBJ1-1 gives the whole variable domain EPEVTQTPSHQVTQMGQEVILRCVPISNHLYFYWYRQILGQKVEFLVSFYNNEISEKSEIFDDQFSVERPDGSNFTLKIRSTKLEDSAMYFCASSESQGLTEAFFGQGTRLTVV.

The chain employs TRBV4-2 and TRBJ1-2; unclear D gene. This CDR3 contains 16 residues. V was pared by 0 bases and J by 4 bases, with 15 bases between. Germline V gene data show CDR1 as LGHNA and CDR2 as YNFKEQ. This CDR3 is CASSQDRGGNLYGYTF. The CDR3 DNA sequence: TGTGCCAGCAGCCAAGATCGGGGAGGGAATCTCTATGGCTACACCTTC.

The chain couples TRBV2 to TRBJ2-3; TRBD2 aligns across 7 bases. Trimming removed 5 bases from V and 0 bases from J; junction bases left unmatched: 8. Germline V CDR1 and CDR2: SNHLY, FYNNEI. The CDR3 loop spans 16 amino acids. Here the CDR3 DNA reads TGTGCCAGCAGTTATCAAGCGGGAACTAGCACAGATACGCAGTATTTT. Its translation is CASSYQAGTSTDTQYF. Supplemented by reference TRBV2 and TRBJ2-3, the full variable domain reads EPEVTQTPSHQVTQMGQEVILRCVPISNHLYFYWYRQILGQKVEFLVSFYNNEISEKSEIFDDQFSVERPDGSNFTLKIRSTKLEDSAMYFCASSYQAGTSTDTQYFGPGTRLTVL.

The J gene is TRBJ1-1, the V gene TRBV5-4; 7 positions agree with TRBD1. The V gene's germline CDR1 is SGHNT and CDR2 YYREEE (reference sequence). The V and J ends lost 0 bases and 0 bases, in that order; junction bases with no gene match: 2. The CDR3 runs to 15 residues. The CDR3 DNA is TGTGCCAGCAGCTTGGATCAGGGGGTGAACACTGAAGCTTTCTTT. Amino acids: CASSLDQGVNTEAFF.

The chain has TRBV4-1 and TRBJ1-3; tentatively, D is TRBD1 (6 bases). From germline, CDR1 is MGHRA and CDR2 YSYEKL. Trimming removed 0 bases at V and 4 bases at J, with 19 bases between. The CDR3 is 18 amino acids. The DNA for the CDR3 is TGCGCCAGCAGCCAAGAAAGGGTACAGGGTGCGGCAGGAAACACCATATATTTT. Translating gives CASSQERVQGAAGNTIYF.

The chain has TRBV11-2 and TRBJ2-7; no reliable D call. The germline gives CDR1 SGHAT, CDR2 FQNNGV. Trimming pared 2 bases from V and 0 bases from J, leaving 8 bases between. The CDR3 is made up of 14 amino acids. The CDR3 is CASSLMVSSYEQYF. CDR3 DNA: TGTGCCAGCAGCTTAATGGTTAGCTCCTACGAGCAGTACTTC.

The rearrangement uses TRBV4-3 and TRBJ2-6; a possible D gene is TRBD2 (7 bases). The V end lost 0 bases, the J end lost 4 bases, and 10 bases lay between the germline ends. The CDR3 sequence is 16 residues long. From germline, CDR1 is LGHNA and CDR2 YSLEER. CDR3 DNA: TGCGCCAGCAGCCAAGAGGGGGGGGCAGGGGCCAACGTCCTGACTTTC. It encodes CASSQEGGAGANVLTF.

The chain has TRBV5-1 and TRBJ2-3, with D maybe TRBD2 (6 bases). This CDR3 contains 13 residues. CDR1 and CDR2 (germline): SGHRS, YFSETQ. The V and J ends lost 4 bases and 6 bases respectively, with 12 bases between them. CDR3 in amino acids: CASSGRLDDTQYF. The CDR3 coding sequence is TGCGCCAGCAGCGGCCGACTAGACGATACGCAGTATTTT.

The chain couples TRBV11-2 to TRBJ2-7, with D unclear. The germline V gene encodes CDR1 SGHAT and CDR2 FQNNGV. CDR3 length: 14 amino acids. V lost 0 bases and J lost 6, with 12 bases in between. Here the CDR3 DNA reads TGTGCCAGCAGCTTAGAAGCAGGTTGGGGCGAGCAGTACGTC. It codes for CASSLEAGWGEQYV.

The chain recombines TRBV4-1 with TRBJ1-4; D is ambiguous. Germline V CDR1 and CDR2: MGHRA, YSYEKL. The CDR3 is made up of 16 amino acids. Trimming shortened V by 1 base and J by 0 bases, and 9 bases separated the two germline ends. The CDR3 reads CASSQGGGSTNEKLFF. CDR3 sequence (DNA): TGCGCCAGCAGCCAAGGAGGAGGGTCAACTAATGAAAAACTGTTTTTT.

The rearrangement joins TRBV2 to TRBJ1-4; TRBD1 might be the D (6 bases). The V end was cut by 9 bases, the J end by 5 bases, with 13 bases between. The germline V gene has CDR1 SNHLY and CDR2 FYNNEI. The CDR3 extends over 13 amino acids. The CDR3 loop is CARSGGRNEKLFF. The CDR3, as DNA: TGTGCCAGGTCTGGGGGCAGAAATGAAAAACTGTTTTTT.

The V and J genes are TRBV11-2 and TRBJ2-7; unclear D gene. This CDR3 is built from 14 residues. Looked up from germline, CDR1 is SGHAT and CDR2 is FQNNGV. V shed 6 bases and J shed 1 base, with 13 bases lying between them. CDR3 in DNA: TGTGCCAGCAGTCAACCTCGGCGGTCCTACGAGCAGTACTTC. This translates into CASSQPRRSYEQYF. The full variable domain, completed using reference TRBV11-2 and TRBJ2-7, is EAGVAQSPRYKIIEKRQSVAFWCNPISGHATLYWYQQILGQGPKLLIQFQNNGVVDDSQLPKDRFSAERLKGVDSTLKIQPAKLEDSAVYLCASSQPRRSYEQYFGPGTRLTVT.

J is TRBJ2-3 and V is TRBV11-2, with 10 bases matching TRBD2. Germline lookup yields CDR1 SGHAT and CDR2 FQNNGV. Trimming took 5 bases from V and 2 from J; bases not matched to a gene: 4. The CDR3 is 15 residues long. The CDR3 here is CASSLAGVITDTQYF. CDR3 sequence (DNA): TGTGCCAGCAGCCTAGCGGGGGTGATCACAGATACGCAGTATTTT.